This TCR beta chain was sequenced for a study of a mutant IDH1 vaccine in newly diagnosed glioma. Remarks on this clone: Its antigen is currently unknown.

V trimming: 6 bases; J trimming: 2 bases; junction bases outside the gene matches: 9. Germline V lookup: CDR1 LGHNA, CDR2 YNFKEQ. The CDR3 is made up of 15 amino acids. Only in-frame clones appear in the TCRdb table, and some are missing; sequencing was by immunoSEQ multiplex PCR. This table has tens of thousands of clones, 85% to 90% appearing once. Time point specified: week 35, safety follow-up. Vaccine doses each comprised 300 ug of mutant IDH1 20-mer peptide, with topical imiquimod. The receptor's source is a middle-aged man with glioma. The specimen comprised PBMCs, sampled from a glioma patient whose treatment included an IDH1 peptide vaccine. The chain carries TRBV4-2 and TRBJ2-7; 8 bases agree with TRBD1. The CDR3 here is CASRGEDRVPYEQYF. The DNA of the CDR3 is TGTGCCAGCAGGGGAGAGGACAGGGTACCCTACGAGCAGTACTTC.